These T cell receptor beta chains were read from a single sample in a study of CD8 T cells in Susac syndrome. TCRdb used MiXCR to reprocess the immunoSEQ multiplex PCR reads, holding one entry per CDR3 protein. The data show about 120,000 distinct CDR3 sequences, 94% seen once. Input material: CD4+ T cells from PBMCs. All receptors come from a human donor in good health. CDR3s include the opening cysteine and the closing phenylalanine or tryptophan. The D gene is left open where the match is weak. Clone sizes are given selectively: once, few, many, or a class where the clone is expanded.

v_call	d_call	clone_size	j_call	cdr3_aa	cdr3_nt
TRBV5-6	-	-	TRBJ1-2	CASSLASGDGYTF	TGTGCCAGCAGCTTGGCTTCTGGGGATGGCTACACCTTC
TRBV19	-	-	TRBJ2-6	CASSPRRLGANVLTF	TGTGCCAGTAGTCCCAGGAGGCTCGGGGCCAACGTCCTGACTTTC
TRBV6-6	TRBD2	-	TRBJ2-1	CASSKRETYNEQFF	TGTGCCAGCAGTAAGCGGGAGACCTACAATGAGCAGTTCTTC
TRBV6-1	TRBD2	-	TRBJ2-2	CASSPPAGLAGGLNTGELFF	TGTGCCAGTTCCCCCCCCGCCGGACTAGCGGGAGGCCTAAACACCGGGGAGCTGTTTTTT
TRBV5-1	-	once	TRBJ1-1	CASSPAGDTEAFF	TGCGCCAGCAGCCCGGCAGGGGACACTGAAGCTTTCTTT
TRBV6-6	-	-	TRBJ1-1	CASSYERALNTEAFF	TGTGCCAGCAGTTACGAAAGGGCTCTGAACACTGAAGCTTTCTTT
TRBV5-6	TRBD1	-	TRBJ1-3	CASSLRDRSSGNTIYF	TGTGCCAGCAGCTTGAGGGACAGATCCTCTGGAAACACCATATATTTT
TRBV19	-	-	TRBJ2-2	CASTYRNAPRRKTGELFF	TGTGCCAGTACCTATAGAAACGCTCCTAGAAGAAAAACCGGGGAGCTGTTTTTT
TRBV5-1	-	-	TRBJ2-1	CASTPAGAVGNEQFF	TGCGCCAGTACCCCAGCCGGAGCTGTGGGCAATGAGCAGTTCTTC
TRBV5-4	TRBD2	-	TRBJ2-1	CASSRAYSGTNEQFF	TGTGCCAGCAGCCGGGCTTATAGCGGGACGAATGAGCAGTTCTTC
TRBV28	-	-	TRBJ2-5	CASSSSTGSLWETQYF	TGTGCCAGCAGTTCGTCGACGGGGAGTCTGTGGGAGACCCAGTACTTC
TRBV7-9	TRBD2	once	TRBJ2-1	CASSPGPRGRAENEQFF	TGTGCCAGCAGCCCCGGCCCCCGCGGGAGGGCCGAAAATGAGCAGTTCTTC
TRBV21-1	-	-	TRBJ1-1	CASSKNLSDRELGEAFF	TGTGCCAGCAGCAAAAATTTATCGGACAGGGAACTCGGTGAAGCTTTCTTT
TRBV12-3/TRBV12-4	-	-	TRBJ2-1	CASRTSAYNEQFF	TGTGCCAGCCGCACGTCGGCGTACAATGAGCAGTTCTTC
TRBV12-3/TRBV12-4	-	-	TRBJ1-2	CASSLSSMGAQGYTF	TGTGCCAGCAGTTTATCCAGTATGGGGGCTCAAGGCTACACCTTC
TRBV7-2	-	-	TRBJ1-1	CASSFIENTEAFF	TGTGCCAGCAGCTTTATAGAAAACACTGAAGCTTTCTTT
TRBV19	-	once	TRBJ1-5	CASSVLSGYQPQHF	TGTGCCAGTAGTGTCCTCTCAGGGTATCAGCCCCAGCATTTT
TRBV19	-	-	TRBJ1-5	CASSIDGPSHLYSNQPQHF	TGTGCCAGTAGTATAGATGGGCCATCTCATTTGTATAGCAATCAGCCCCAGCATTTT
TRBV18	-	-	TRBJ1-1	CASSPGTGEWTEAFF	TGTGCCAGCTCACCGGGGACCGGGGAATGGACTGAAGCTTTCTTT
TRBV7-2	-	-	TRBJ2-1	CASSRLGRDEQFF	TGTGCCAGCAGCCGCCTGGGGCGGGATGAGCAGTTCTTC
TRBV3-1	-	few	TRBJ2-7	CASSQESLSYEQYF	TGTGCCAGCAGCCAAGAGTCACTCTCCTACGAGCAGTACTTC
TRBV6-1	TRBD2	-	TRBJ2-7	CASSEGFSGSHEQYF	TGTGCCAGCAGTGAAGGATTTAGCGGGAGCCACGAGCAGTACTTC
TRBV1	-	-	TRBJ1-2	CTSSQGGRDTF	TGCACCAGCAGCCAAGGGGGCCGGGACACCTTC
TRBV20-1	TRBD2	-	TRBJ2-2	CSARAGLAGTGELFF	TGCAGTGCTAGAGCGGGACTAGCGGGCACCGGGGAGCTGTTTTTT
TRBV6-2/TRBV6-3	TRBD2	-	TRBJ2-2	CASKRPRLAGAGELFF	TGTGCCAGCAAGAGGCCCCGTCTAGCGGGAGCCGGGGAGCTGTTTTTT
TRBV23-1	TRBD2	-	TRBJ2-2	CASSQSSPVSGEANTGELFF	TGCGCCAGCAGTCAATCATCTCCGGTTAGCGGGGAGGCCAACACCGGGGAGCTGTTTTTT
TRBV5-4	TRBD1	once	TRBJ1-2	CASSWDSLNYGYTF	TGTGCCAGCAGCTGGGACAGTCTTAACTATGGCTACACCTTC
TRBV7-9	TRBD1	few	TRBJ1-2	CASSLTGEYGYTF	TGTGCCAGCAGCCTCACAGGGGAATATGGCTACACCTTC
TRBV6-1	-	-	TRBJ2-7	CASIRSDSPLYEQYF	TGTGCCAGCATTCGATCGGACAGTCCTCTCTACGAGCAGTACTTC
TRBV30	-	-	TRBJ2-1	CAWTHNRNEQFF	TGTGCCTGGACCCACAACAGGAATGAGCAGTTCTTC
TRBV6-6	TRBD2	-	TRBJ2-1	CASSTGTSSNEQFF	TGTGCCAGCAGTACCGGGACTAGCTCTAATGAGCAGTTCTTC
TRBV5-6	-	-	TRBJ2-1	CASSLAHLDNEQFF	TGTGCCAGCAGCTTGGCTCACTTGGACAATGAGCAGTTCTTC
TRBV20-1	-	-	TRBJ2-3	CSAVSGSVTDTQYF	TGCAGTGCTGTAAGCGGCAGCGTCACAGATACGCAGTATTTT
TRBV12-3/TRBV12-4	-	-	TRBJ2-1	CASSLTAIEQFF	TGTGCCAGCAGTTTAACTGCAATTGAGCAGTTCTTC
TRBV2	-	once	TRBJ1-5	CASSERRQPQHF	TGTGCCAGCAGTGAGCGACGTCAGCCCCAGCATTTT
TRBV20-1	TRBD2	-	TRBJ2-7	CSASPAGGRDEQYF	TGCAGTGCCAGCCCAGCGGGGGGGAGGGACGAGCAGTACTTC
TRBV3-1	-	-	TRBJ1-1	CASSLRATSNTEAFF	TGTGCCAGCAGCCTCCGAGCTACCTCGAACACTGAAGCTTTCTTT
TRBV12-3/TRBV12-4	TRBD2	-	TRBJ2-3	CASSRTSGRDTQYF	TGTGCCAGCAGCCGGACTAGCGGGAGAGATACGCAGTATTTT
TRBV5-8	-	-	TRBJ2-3	CASSLEEGGTQYF	TGTGCCAGCAGCCTGGAGGAGGGTGGTACGCAGTATTTT
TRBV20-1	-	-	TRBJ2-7	CSVGQGIYEQYF	TGCAGTGTTGGTCAGGGAATATACGAGCAGTACTTC